This T cell receptor beta chain stems from a study of control samples from healthy donors and cancer patients. Per the germline V gene, CDR1 is ENHRY and CDR2 is SYGVKD. The CDR3 is 12 residues long. J lost 6 bases, V lost 8 bases, and 4 bases had no gene match. Assay: immunoSEQ multiplex PCR; the TCRdb copy retains only in-frame clones and omits some. The table lists around 70,000 clones, around 80% of them singletons. Source material: blood. The rearrangement joins TRBV10-3 to TRBJ2-1, with 7 bases that match TRBD2. The receptor's source is a man between 60 and 75 years old in good health. The CDR3 reads CAIGGRANEQFF. The CDR3 coding sequence is TGTGCCATCGGAGGGAGGGCCAATGAGCAGTTCTTC.